This TCR beta chain was retrieved from a study of T cell responses to AZD1222 COVID-19 vaccine. Notes on this clone: Its antigen is unidentified.

Produced via immunoSEQ multiplex PCR; TCRdb's table is partial and in-frame only. This sample has roughly 190,000 clones, with 91% found just once. Findings and limits, study-wide: Rises in breadth and depth of Spike-specific TCRs came after two AZD1222 doses. Sampled repertoires all dated from after the peak T cell response. The sample set comprised mostly white British donors with more females, and clonal diversity was possibly underestimated.

V was clipped by 6 bases and J by 4 bases; unmatched bases: 6. In germline, CDR1 is MNHEY, CDR2 SMNVEV (reference sequence). This CDR3 region has 15 residues. This sequence joins TRBV27 and TRBJ2-1; TRBD1 agrees at 10 bases. The sequencing used peripheral blood, collected 28 days after the second AZD1222 dose. The sequence was collected from an adult who received the AZD1222 COVID-19 vaccine. DNA of the CDR3: TGTGCCAGCAGAGAGGGACAGGGGACATACAATGAGCAGTTCTTC. It translates to CASREGQGTYNEQFF.